This TCR beta chain was found in a study of T cells after yellow fever vaccination. As for this clonotype: Its antigen is not known. A junction end diverges from the germline sequence, so it may reflect a read error.

Study-wide findings and caveats: Abundant clonotypes (contaminants from the bulk population) could be present in FACS-sorted repertoires.

They built TCR cDNA with 5'RACE template switching, a step that put in a universal primer site and UMIs. One entry per CDR3 protein results from TCRdb running MiXCR on the 5' RACE reads. This sample has 400,000 to 650,000 distinct CDR3 sequences, with about a fifth found just once. The sequencing here drew on PBMCs, taken about 20 days after the first yellow fever vaccination. The clonotype comes from a man aged 18 to 29 who received the YFV17D yellow fever vaccine.

CDR3 DNA sequence: TGTGCCAGCAGTGAATACATTGAGCAGTTCTTC. Amino acids: CASSEYIEQFF. V is TRBV25-1 and J is TRBJ2-1; D call uncertain. CDR3 size: 11 residues. The germline V gene encodes CDR1 MGHDK and CDR2 SYGVNS.